What follows is one TCR beta chain and its context. The data are from a study of control samples from healthy donors and cancer patients. TCRdb keeps only in-frame clones here, not all; method: immunoSEQ multiplex PCR. This table holds 35,000 to 50,000 clones, more than 70% found once. The V end lost 7 bases, the J end lost 0 bases, and 22 bases lay between the germline ends. From germline, CDR1 is SNHLY and CDR2 FYNNEI. This CDR3 is 18 amino acids long. This receptor was taken from an older woman with lung cancer. The chain is built from TRBV2 and TRBJ1-5; perhaps TRBD1 as D (6 bases). The sample consisted of PBMCs. The CDR3 DNA reads TGTGCCAGCAAAAAGGGGGGCTGGGAGAGATATAGCAATCAGCCCCAGCATTTT. Its translation is CASKKGGWERYSNQPQHF. The full variable domain, its missing parts supplied by reference TRBV2 and TRBJ1-5, is EPEVTQTPSHQVTQMGQEVILRCVPISNHLYFYWYRQILGQKVEFLVSFYNNEISEKSEIFDDQFSVERPDGSNFTLKIRSTKLEDSAMYFCASKKGGWERYSNQPQHFGDGTRLSIL.